This TCR beta chain was identified in a study of blood T cell repertoires in COVID-19 (dated by TCRdb to 2020 to 2022). General notes on the study: Samples from collaborators originated in the United States, Italy and Spain and spanned both the acute and convalescent phases of COVID-19. The material from the prospective study consisted of cDNA or gDNA derived from T cells, B-cell-depleted T cells, or PBMCs. Deeply sampled blood TCRbeta repertoires from subjects exposed to, actively infected with, or recovered from COVID-19 were included in the dataset. A freely available public database, intended as a resource for researchers studying the immune response to SARS-CoV-2, is where the repertoires were released. The samples were drawn from two sources: the first 160 participants of the ongoing ImmuneRACE study, and fewer than 1,500 subjects contributed by 6 global collaborators. Sample metadata almost always included a de-identified subject ID, COVID-19 status, age in years and sex. Where available, HLA class I and class II types were taken from metadata supplied by the sample provider and were not determined by assay-based typing.

Germline trimming: 4 bases from V, 0 bases from J; junction bases outside gene matches: 7. The CDR3 covers 16 residues, taking in both the cysteine and the phenylalanine. The read is trimmed to its CDR3 DNA, 48 bases read in frame from base 1. Based on the germline V gene, the CDR1 and CDR2 sequences are KGHSH and LQKENI. TCRbeta CDR3 regions were amplified from genomic DNA by means of the immunoSEQ Assay, a bias-controlled multiplex PCR. The study's processing was this. The number of nucleated cells in each sample was estimated from the amplification of reference gene primers within the assay. Sequence reads were collapsed and filtered to measure the absolute abundance of every unique TCRbeta CDR3 rearrangement. For each sample, productive Simpson clonality was calculated as the square root of Simpson's diversity index over productive rearrangements. TCRdb obtained this table from immuneACCESS and retained in-frame rearrangements with V and J assigned. These tables miss some clones; where compared with another copy, unresolved V genes account for less than half of the shortfall, and the remainder is unexplained. That table is the source of V, J and clone size, and D and trimming were worked out from the DNA. Across this sample there are 60,000 to 70,000 clones, with approximately 80% seen only once. Roughly 47% of the sample rests with the top ten.

The collaborating institutions used their own protocols to collect whole blood in K2EDTA tubes. For TCRbeta analysis, collaborators shipped samples as frozen whole blood, isolated PBMCs, or DNA extracted from either of those sample types. The study at large found these results: How much clinical and demographic metadata was included differed by source and by participant, and the metadata was provided uncurated.

Of note for this clone: No cognate antigen has been identified for it. Nothing much larger sits one base from this clone, and base qualities are not available.

The rearranged chain carries TRBV18 and TRBJ1-2, and 8 bases in between align with TRBD1. Sequencing was done on a sample of peripheral blood. This TCR derives from a woman of 80 years or more with acute or convalescent COVID-19. CDR3 reads: CASSQAGGLSNYGYTF. The DNA sequence is as follows: TGTGCCAGCTCACAGGCAGGGGGCTTGTCTAACTATGGCTACACCTTC.